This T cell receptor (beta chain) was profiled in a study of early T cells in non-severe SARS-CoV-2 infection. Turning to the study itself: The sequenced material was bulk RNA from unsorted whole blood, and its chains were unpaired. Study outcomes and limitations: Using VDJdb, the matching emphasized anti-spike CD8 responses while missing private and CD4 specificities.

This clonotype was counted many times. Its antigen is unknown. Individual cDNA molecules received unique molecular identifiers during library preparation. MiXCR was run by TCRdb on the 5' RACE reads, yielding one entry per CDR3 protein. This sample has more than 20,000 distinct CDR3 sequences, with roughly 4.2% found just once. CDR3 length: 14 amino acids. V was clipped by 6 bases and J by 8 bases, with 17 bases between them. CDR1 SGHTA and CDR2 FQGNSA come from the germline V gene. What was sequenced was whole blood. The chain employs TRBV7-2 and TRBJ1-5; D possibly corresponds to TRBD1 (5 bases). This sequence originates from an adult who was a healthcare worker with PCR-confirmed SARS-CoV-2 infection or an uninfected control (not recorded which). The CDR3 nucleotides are TGTGCCAGCAGACAAGACGGGACTAGCAAGCCCCAGCATTTT. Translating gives CASRQDGTSKPQHF.